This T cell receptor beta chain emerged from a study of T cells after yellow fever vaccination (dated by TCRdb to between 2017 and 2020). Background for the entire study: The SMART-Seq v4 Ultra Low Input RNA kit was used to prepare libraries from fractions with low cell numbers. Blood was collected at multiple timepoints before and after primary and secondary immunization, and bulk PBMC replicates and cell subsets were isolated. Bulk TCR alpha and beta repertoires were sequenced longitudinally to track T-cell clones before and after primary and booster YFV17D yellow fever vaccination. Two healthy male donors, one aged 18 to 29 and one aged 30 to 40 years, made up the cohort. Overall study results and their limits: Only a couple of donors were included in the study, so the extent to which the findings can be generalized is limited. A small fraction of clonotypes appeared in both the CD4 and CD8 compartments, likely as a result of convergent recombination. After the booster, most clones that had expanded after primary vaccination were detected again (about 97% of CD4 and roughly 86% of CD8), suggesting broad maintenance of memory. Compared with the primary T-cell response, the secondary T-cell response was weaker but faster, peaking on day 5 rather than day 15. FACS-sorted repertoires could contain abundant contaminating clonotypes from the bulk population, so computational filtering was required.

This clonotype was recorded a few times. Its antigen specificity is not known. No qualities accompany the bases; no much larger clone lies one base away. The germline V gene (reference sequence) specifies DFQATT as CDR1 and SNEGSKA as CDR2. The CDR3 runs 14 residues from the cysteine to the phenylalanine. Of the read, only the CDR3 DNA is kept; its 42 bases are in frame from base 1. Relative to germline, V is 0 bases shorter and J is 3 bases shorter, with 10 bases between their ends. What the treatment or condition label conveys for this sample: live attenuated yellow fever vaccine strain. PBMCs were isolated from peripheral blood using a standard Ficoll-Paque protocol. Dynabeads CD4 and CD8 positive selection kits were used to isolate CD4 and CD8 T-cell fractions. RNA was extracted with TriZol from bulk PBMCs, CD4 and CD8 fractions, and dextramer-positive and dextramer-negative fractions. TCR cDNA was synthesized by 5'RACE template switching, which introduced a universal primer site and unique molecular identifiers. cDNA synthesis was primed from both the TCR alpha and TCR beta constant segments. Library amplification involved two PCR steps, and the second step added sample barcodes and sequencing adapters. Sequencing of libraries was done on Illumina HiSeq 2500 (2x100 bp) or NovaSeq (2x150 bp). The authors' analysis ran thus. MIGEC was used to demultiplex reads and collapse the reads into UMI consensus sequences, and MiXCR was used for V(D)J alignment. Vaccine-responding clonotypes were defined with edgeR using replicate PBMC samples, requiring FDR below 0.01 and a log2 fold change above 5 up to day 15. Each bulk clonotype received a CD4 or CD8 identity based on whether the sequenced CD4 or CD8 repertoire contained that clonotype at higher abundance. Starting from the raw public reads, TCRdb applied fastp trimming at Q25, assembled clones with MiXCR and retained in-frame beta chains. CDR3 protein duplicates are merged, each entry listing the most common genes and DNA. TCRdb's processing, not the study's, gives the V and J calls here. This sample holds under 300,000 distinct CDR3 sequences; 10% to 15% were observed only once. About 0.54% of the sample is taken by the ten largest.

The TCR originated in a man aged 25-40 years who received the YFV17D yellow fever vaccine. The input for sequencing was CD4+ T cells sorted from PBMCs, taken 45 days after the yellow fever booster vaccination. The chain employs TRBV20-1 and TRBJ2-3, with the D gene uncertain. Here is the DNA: TGCAGTGCTAGAGATCTGCAGAGGACAGATACGCAGTATTTT. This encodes CSARDLQRTDTQYF.